A selection of T cell receptor beta chains follows, all from one sample in a study of blood T cell repertoires in COVID-19. Sequencing used immunoSEQ multiplex PCR; TCRdb keeps in-frame clones, though not all of them. Of 280,000 or so clones listed, over 75% are singletons. The specimen was peripheral blood. These receptors originate from a human donor in a cohort sampled during active COVID-19. Each CDR3 is given with its conserved first and last residue. A D gene is named only where the DNA matches it firmly. Only some rows state a clone size, as once, few, many or a class for expanded clones.

d_call clone_size j_call v_call cdr3_nt cdr3_aa
TRBD1 . TRBJ1-6 TRBV2 TGTGCCAGCCAGCCGGGACAGTGGGATTCACCCCTCCACTTT CASQPGQWDSPLHF
. . TRBJ2-3 TRBV7-9 TGTGCCAGCAGCCCCAGTCGAAATACGCAGTATTTT CASSPSRNTQYF
. . TRBJ1-5 TRBV3-1/TRBV3-2 TGTGCCAGCAGCCCCTCTACAGGACAGCCCCAGCATTTT CASSPSTGQPQHF
. . TRBJ1-4 TRBV15 TGTGCCACCAGCAGAGGGGCGGGTTATGAAAAACTGTTTTTT CATSRGAGYEKLFF
. . TRBJ1-4 TRBV7-3 TGTGCCAGCAGCTTAAATAGAGTAACTAATGAAAAACTGTTTTTT CASSLNRVTNEKLFF
. . TRBJ2-5 TRBV4-1 TGCGCCAGCAGCCAAGGAGGTAGCAGCCAAGAGACCCAGTACTTC CASSQGGSSQETQYF
TRBD1 once TRBJ1-3 TRBV9 TGTGCCAGCAGCGTAGGACAGGGTATCGGAAACACCATATATTTT CASSVGQGIGNTIYF
TRBD1 . TRBJ2-1 TRBV9 TGTGCCAGCAGCGTGGGACAGGGGTCTTACAATGAGCAGTTCTTC CASSVGQGSYNEQFF
TRBD1 . TRBJ1-3 TRBV28 TGTGCCAGCAGCCCAGGGACAGCCTCTGGAAACACCATATATTTT CASSPGTASGNTIYF
TRBD1 . TRBJ1-1 TRBV27 TGTGCCAGCAGGCGGGACAGCCTAATGAACACTGAAGCTTTCTTT CASRRDSLMNTEAFF
. . TRBJ2-5 TRBV29-1 TGCAGCGTTGAAGCGGGGGGCCCAACACAAGAGACCCAGTACTTC CSVEAGGPTQETQYF